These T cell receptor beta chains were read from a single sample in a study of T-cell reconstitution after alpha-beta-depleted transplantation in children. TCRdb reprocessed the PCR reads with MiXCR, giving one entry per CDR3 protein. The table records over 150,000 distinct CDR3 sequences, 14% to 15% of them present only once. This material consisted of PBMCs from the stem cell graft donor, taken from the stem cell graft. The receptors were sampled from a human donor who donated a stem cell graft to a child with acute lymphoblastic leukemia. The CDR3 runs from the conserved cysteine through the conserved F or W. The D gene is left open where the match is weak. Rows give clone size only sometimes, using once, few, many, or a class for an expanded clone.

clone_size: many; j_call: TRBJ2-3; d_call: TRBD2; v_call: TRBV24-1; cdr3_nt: TGTGCCACCAGTGACCCCGGGACTAGCGGGGTTGATACGCAGTATTTT; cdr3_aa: CATSDPGTSGVDTQYF
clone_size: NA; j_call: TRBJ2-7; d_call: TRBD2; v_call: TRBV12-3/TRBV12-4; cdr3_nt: TGTGCCAGCAGTTTTGGGACTAGCGGGACCTCTCGCTACGAGCAGTACTTC; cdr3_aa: CASSFGTSGTSRYEQYF
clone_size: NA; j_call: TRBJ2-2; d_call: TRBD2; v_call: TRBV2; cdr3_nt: TGTGCCAGCCGAAGGACTAGCGGAAACACCGGGGAGCTGTTTTTT; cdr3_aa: CASRRTSGNTGELFF
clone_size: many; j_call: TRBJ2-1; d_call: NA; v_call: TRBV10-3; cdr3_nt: TGTGCCATCAGTCAAGTCGGGAATGAGCAGTTCTTC; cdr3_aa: CAISQVGNEQFF
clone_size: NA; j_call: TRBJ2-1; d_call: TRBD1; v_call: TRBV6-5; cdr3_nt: TGTGCCAGCAGACTCGACAGGGCGCCGTATGAGCAGTTCTTC; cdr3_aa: CASRLDRAPYEQFF
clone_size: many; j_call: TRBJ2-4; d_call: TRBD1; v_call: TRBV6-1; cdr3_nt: TGTGCCAGCAGCGAAGACAGGGTGGTGAACATTCAGTACTTC; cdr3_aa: CASSEDRVVNIQYF
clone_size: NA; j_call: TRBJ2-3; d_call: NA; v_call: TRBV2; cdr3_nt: TGTGCCAGCAGTGAAGCGCTTGGTAGCGCTATACCTAACACAGATACGCAGTATTTT; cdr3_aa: CASSEALGSAIPNTDTQYF
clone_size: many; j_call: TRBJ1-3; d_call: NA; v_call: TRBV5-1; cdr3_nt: TGCGCCAGCAGCCTGGACCGTCTGAGTGGAAACACCATATATTTT; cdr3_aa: CASSLDRLSGNTIYF
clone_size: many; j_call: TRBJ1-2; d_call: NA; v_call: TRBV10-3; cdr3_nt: TGTGCCATCAGTCAGGTGGACTATGGCTACACCTTC; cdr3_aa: CAISQVDYGYTF
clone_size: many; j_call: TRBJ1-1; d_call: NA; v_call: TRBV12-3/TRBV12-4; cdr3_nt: TGTGCCAGCAGTTTTAGGCTGAACACTGAAGCTTTCTTT; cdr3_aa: CASSFRLNTEAFF
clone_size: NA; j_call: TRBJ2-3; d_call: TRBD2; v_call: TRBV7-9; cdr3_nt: TGTGCCAGCAGCCGGACTAGCGGGCATTCAGATACGCAGTATTTT; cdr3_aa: CASSRTSGHSDTQYF
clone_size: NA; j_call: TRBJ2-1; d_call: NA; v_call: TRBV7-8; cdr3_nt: TGTGCCAGCAGCCTCTCTGGAGGGACGTTCTACAATGAGCAGTTCTTC; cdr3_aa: CASSLSGGTFYNEQFF
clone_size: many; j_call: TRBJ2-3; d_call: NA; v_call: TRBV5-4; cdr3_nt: TGTGCCTGCAACGGACAGACTAGCACAGATACGCAGTATTTT; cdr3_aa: CACNGQTSTDTQYF
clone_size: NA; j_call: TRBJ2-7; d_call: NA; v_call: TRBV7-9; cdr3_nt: TGTGCCAGCAGCTTATATCCGGTGGCCTACGAGCAGTACTTC; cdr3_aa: CASSLYPVAYEQYF
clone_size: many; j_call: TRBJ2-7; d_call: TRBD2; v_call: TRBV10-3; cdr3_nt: TGTGCCATCAGTGAGTTTTCCATCGGACTAGCGGGACCCAATAGATACGAGCAGTACTTC; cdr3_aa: CAISEFSIGLAGPNRYEQYF
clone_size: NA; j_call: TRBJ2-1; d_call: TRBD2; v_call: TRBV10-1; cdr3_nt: TGCGCCAGCAGTGCGGGACTAGCGAGCCCCGGGGGTGAGCAGTTCTTC; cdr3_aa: CASSAGLASPGGEQFF
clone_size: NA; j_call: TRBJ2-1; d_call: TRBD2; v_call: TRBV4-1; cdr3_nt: TGCGCCAGCAGCCCAGGGACTAGCGGGAATCAGTTCTTC; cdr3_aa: CASSPGTSGNQFF
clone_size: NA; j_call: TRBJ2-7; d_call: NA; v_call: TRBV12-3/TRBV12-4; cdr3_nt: TGTGCCAGCAGTTTAGGGTATTGGGCGGGCGAGCAGTACTTC; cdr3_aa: CASSLGYWAGEQYF
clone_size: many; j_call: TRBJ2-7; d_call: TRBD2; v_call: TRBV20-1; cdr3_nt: TGCAGTGCTACCATCCCGACTAGCGGGACCTACGAGCAGTACTTC; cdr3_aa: CSATIPTSGTYEQYF
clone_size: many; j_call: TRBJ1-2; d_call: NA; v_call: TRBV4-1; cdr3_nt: TGCGCCAGCAGCCGCCCGGCCCGGGGGCAGTTCACCTTC; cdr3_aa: CASSRPARGQFTF
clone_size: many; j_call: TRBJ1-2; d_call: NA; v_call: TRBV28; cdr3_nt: TGTGCCAGCACCTTGGGGGAAAGGGTCTATGGCTACACCTTC; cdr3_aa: CASTLGERVYGYTF
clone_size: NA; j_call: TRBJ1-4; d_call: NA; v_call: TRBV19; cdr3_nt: TGTGCCAGTAGTTGGGGGCGGACTAATGAAAAACTGTTTTTT; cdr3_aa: CASSWGRTNEKLFF
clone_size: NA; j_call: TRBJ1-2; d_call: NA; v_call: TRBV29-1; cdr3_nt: TGCAGCGCCCCTGGGCCTAACTATGGCTACACCTTC; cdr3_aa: CSAPGPNYGYTF
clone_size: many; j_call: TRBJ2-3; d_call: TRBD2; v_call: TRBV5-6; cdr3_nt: TGTGCCAGCAGGCAGGGACTAGCGGCAGATACGCAGTATTTT; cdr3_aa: CASRQGLAADTQYF
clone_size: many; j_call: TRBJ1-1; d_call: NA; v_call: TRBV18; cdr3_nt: TGTGCCAGCTCACCACAGGGGGGGAACACTGAAGCTTTCTTT; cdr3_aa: CASSPQGGNTEAFF
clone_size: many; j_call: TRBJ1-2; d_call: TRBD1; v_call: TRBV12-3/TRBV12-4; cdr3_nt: TGTGCCAGCAGTTTCCCCGACAGGGGGCGTTCTGGCTACACCTTC; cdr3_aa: CASSFPDRGRSGYTF
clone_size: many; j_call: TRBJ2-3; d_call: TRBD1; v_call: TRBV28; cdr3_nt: TGTGCCAGCACAACAGGGGGCGCGGATACGCAGTATTTT; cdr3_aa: CASTTGGADTQYF
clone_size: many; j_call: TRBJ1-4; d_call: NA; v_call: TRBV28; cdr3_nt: TGTGCCAGCAGCCTTTGGACGGACCCGAAAGGAAAACTGTTTTTT; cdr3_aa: CASSLWTDPKGKLFF
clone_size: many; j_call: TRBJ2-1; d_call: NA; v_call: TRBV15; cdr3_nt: TGTGCCACCAGCAGAGGGGACGCGAGGGTCAATGAGCAGTTCTTC; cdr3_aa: CATSRGDARVNEQFF
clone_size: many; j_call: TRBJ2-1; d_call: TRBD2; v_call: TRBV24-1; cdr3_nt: TGTGCCACCAGTGACAGCGGGAGGGCCCAGAATGAGCAGTTCTTC; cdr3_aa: CATSDSGRAQNEQFF
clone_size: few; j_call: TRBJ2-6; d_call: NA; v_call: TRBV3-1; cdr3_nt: TGTGCCAGCAGCCTAATTGGGAGCTCTGGGGCCAACGTCCTGACTTTC; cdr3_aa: CASSLIGSSGANVLTF
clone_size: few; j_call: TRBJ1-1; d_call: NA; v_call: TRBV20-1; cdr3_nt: TGCAGTGCTAGGTCCCCGGGATCTTACACTGAAGCTTTCTTT; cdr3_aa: CSARSPGSYTEAFF
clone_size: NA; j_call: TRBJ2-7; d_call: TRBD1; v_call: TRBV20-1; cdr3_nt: TGCAGTGCTAGTCCGACCCAAACAGGGGACGAGCAGTACTTC; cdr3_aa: CSASPTQTGDEQYF
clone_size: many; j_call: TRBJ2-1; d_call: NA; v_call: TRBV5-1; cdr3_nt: TGCGCCAGCAGCTCGCAAGTTAGCAGGGATTTTTACAATGAGCAGTTCTTC; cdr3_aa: CASSSQVSRDFYNEQFF
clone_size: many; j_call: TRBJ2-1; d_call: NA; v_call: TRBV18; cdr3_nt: TGTGCCAGCTCACTCGACAGGGACTTATACAATGAGCAGTTCTTC; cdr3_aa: CASSLDRDLYNEQFF
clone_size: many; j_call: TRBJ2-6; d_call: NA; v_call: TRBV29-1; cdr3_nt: TGCAGCGTTCGCTGGGCCTCTGGGGCCAACGTCCTGACTTTC; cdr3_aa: CSVRWASGANVLTF
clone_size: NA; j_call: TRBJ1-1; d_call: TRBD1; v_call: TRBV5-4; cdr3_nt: TGTGCCAGCAGCCCCCGACAGGGAATGAACACTGAAGCTTTCTTT; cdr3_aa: CASSPRQGMNTEAFF
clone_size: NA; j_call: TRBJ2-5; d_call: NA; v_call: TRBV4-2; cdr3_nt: TGTGCCATCAGCCCGTGGCGGCTCCGATGGACCCAGTACTTC; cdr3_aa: CAISPWRLRWTQYF
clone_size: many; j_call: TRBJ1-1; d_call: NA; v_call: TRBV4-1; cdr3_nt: TGCGCCAGCAGCTACGGAGTAACAGGGAACACTGAAGCTTTCTTT; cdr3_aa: CASSYGVTGNTEAFF
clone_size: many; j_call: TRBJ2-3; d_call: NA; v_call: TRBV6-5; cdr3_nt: TGTGCCAGCAGTTACTCCTTTCGGCGGAGCACAGATACGCAGTATTTT; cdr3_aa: CASSYSFRRSTDTQYF
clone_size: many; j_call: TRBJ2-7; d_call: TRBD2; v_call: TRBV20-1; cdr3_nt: TGCAGTGCTAGAGTGCTAGCGGAGGACTACGAGCAGTACTTC; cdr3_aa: CSARVLAEDYEQYF
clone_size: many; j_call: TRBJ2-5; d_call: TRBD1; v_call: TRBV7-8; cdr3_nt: TGTGCCAGCAGCAAACGACAGGGCGGCGGGGAGACCCAGTACTTC; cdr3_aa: CASSKRQGGGETQYF